The 30 T cell receptor beta chains reported below all come from one sample, sequenced in a study of cytomegalovirus exposure and HLA in healthy donors. PCR involved 60 Vbeta and 13 Jbeta primers. Clones were sequenced by immunoSEQ multiplex PCR, and TCRdb holds only the in-frame ones, with some missing. The sample has 150,000 to 200,000 clones, about three quarters seen once. Sequenced material: PBMCs. The receptors derive from a middle-aged woman in good health and CMV-seropositive.

The genes are TRBV19 and TRBJ2-2; TRBD2 might be the D (5 bases). Trimming cost V 2 bases and J 6 bases, with 13 bases left between them. The length of the CDR3 is 15 residues. Germline CDR1 reads LNHDA; CDR2 reads SQIVND (reference sequence). CDR3 bases: TGTGCCAGTAGTATACCCGGGATTCAGGCCGGGGAGCTGTTTTTT. Its translation: CASSIPGIQAGELFF. The variable domain in full, with the rest retrieved from reference TRBV19 and TRBJ2-2, is DGGITQSPKYLFRKEGQNVTLSCEQNLNHDAMYWYRQDPGQGLRLIYYSQIVNDFQKGDIAEGYSVSREKKESFPLTVTSAQKNPTAFYLCASSIPGIQAGELFFGEGSRLTVL.

V and J are TRBV7-2 and TRBJ1-5, with D perhaps matching TRBD1 (6 bases). Trimming removed 2 bases from V and 1 base from J, with 12 bases in between. The CDR3 length is 16 residues. Germline loops: CDR1 SGHTA, CDR2 FQGNSA. CDR3 nucleotides: TGTGCCAGCAGCTTAAGGGGGACAAGAAGCAATCAGCCCCAGCATTTT. This gives the protein CASSLRGTRSNQPQHF.

For this clone: Within the sample, other DNA sequences also encode this same CDR3. CDR3 in amino acids: CASSQGQGGSYEQYF. CDR3 bases: TGTGCCAGCTCACAGGGACAGGGGGGATCCTACGAGCAGTACTTC. The gene calls are TRBV18 and TRBJ2-7, with 11 bases aligning to TRBD1. Germline CDR1 is KGHSH and CDR2 is LQKENI. V lost 4 bases and J lost 1; bases outside the gene matches: 3. CDR3 size: 15 residues.

V usage is TRBV10-1 and J usage is TRBJ2-1; 10 positions agree with TRBD2. With 2 bases clipped from V and 7 bases from J, the junction kept 5 bases outside the gene matches. The CDR3 consists of 15 residues. Germline V gene sequence: CDR1 WNHNN, CDR2 SYGVQD (reference sequence). The CDR3 nucleotides are TGCGCCAGCAGTGAGGCTAGCGGGAGCGGTAATGAGCAGTTCTTC. This codes for CASSEASGSGNEQFF.

This chain connects TRBV6-6 to TRBJ1-4; 9 nucleotides line up with TRBD1. With V trimmed by 0 bases and J by 5 bases, 1 base remained unmatched. This CDR3 region has 15 residues. Germline lookup yields CDR1 MNHNY and CDR2 SVGAGI (reference sequence). The CDR3 reads CASSYSGTGNEKLFF. The CDR3 nucleotides are TGTGCCAGCAGTTACTCGGGGACAGGGAATGAAAAACTGTTTTTT.

The chain has TRBV5-6 and TRBJ2-3; D may be TRBD1 (5 bases). Looked up from germline, CDR1 is SGHDT and CDR2 is YYEEEE. V was pared by 3 bases and J by 2 bases, with 16 bases between. The CDR3 sequence is 16 residues long. CDR3 amino acids: CASSYPGLGNTDTQYF. CDR3 bases: TGTGCCAGCAGCTACCCAGGGTTGGGAAACACAGATACGCAGTATTTT.

The chain joins TRBV5-5 to TRBJ1-2; D perhaps matches TRBD1 (6 bases). The CDR3 is 15 amino acids. V shed 4 bases and J shed 3 bases, with 16 bases lying between them. The germline V gene has CDR1 SGHKS and CDR2 YYEKEE (reference sequence). This CDR3 reads CASSTGPKGDYGYTF. As DNA, the CDR3 is TGTGCCAGCAGCACGGGGCCGAAGGGGGACTATGGCTACACCTTC.

The J gene is TRBJ1-1, the V gene TRBV18, with D possibly TRBD1 on 5 matching bases. CDR3 size: 15 residues. The germline V and J ends were trimmed by 3 bases and 0 bases, with 11 bases remaining between them. In germline, CDR1 is KGHSH, CDR2 LQKENI. The CDR3 loop reads CASSPGTDMNTEAFF. For the CDR3, the DNA is TGTGCCAGCTCACCTGGGACTGACATGAACACTGAAGCTTTCTTT.

J is TRBJ1-3 and V is TRBV19; TRBD1 might be the D (6 bases). The CDR3 runs 12 residues. CDR1 is LNHDA and CDR2 is SQIVND in the germline V gene (reference sequence). V lost 5 bases and J 10 bases, leaving 12 bases between the germline ends. CDR3 sequence reads: CASSPSGTTIYF. In nucleotides, the CDR3 is TGTGCCAGTAGTCCGTCCGGGACAACCATATATTTT. Full variable domain (missing parts from reference TRBV19 and TRBJ1-3): DGGITQSPKYLFRKEGQNVTLSCEQNLNHDAMYWYRQDPGQGLRLIYYSQIVNDFQKGDIAEGYSVSREKKESFPLTVTSAQKNPTAFYLCASSPSGTTIYFGEGSWLTVV.

The chain is built from TRBV10-3 and TRBJ2-1, with 9 bases that match TRBD2. Germline V gene data show CDR1 as ENHRY and CDR2 as SYGVKD. The CDR3 loop spans 15 amino acids. V gave up 5 bases and J gave up 3 bases; unmatched junction bases: 5. This CDR3 reads CAISSGTSSYNEQFF. CDR3 DNA: TGTGCCATCAGTTCCGGGACTAGCAGCTACAATGAGCAGTTCTTC.

The J gene is TRBJ2-5, the V gene TRBV4-1, with 7 bases aligning to TRBD2. V lost 1 base to trimming and J lost 2 bases; unmatched junction nucleotides: 7. Germline values: CDR1 MGHRA, CDR2 YSYEKL. This CDR3 contains 16 residues. The CDR3 reads CASSQAAGAQQETQYF. The CDR3 DNA reads as TGCGCCAGCAGCCAAGCTGCGGGAGCGCAACAAGAGACCCAGTACTTC.

This rearrangement joins TRBV11-2 to TRBJ1-2; 9 nucleotides align to TRBD1. V lost 0 bases to trimming and J lost 8 bases; unmatched junction nucleotides: 10. CDR1 is SGHAT, CDR2 FQNNGV, per germline. The CDR3 has 16 amino acids. DNA for the CDR3: TGTGCCAGCAGCTTAGACGCCGGGACAGGGTGGCAGGGCTACACCTTC. Amino acids: CASSLDAGTGWQGYTF.

This chain connects TRBV6-1 to TRBJ1-1; TRBD1 matches 8 bases. The V segment lost 5 bases and the J segment 1 base; nucleotides outside the gene matches: 6. This CDR3 contains 15 residues. Germline V gives CDR1 MNHNS, CDR2 SASEGT. The CDR3 spells CASSFNRGTNTEAFF. As DNA, the CDR3 is TGTGCCAGCAGTTTCAACAGGGGGACGAACACTGAAGCTTTCTTT.

This rearrangement joins TRBV7-6 to TRBJ2-5; TRBD2 might be the D (5 bases). The germline V gene encodes CDR1 SGHVS and CDR2 FNYEAQ. CDR3 size: 15 residues. Trimming removed 0 bases at V and 2 bases at J, with 10 bases between. The CDR3 sequence: CASSLALAYQETQYF. The CDR3 DNA is TGTGCCAGCAGCTTAGCTCTAGCTTATCAAGAGACCCAGTACTTC.

The V call is TRBV9, the J call TRBJ2-7; TRBD1 matches 8 bases. The CDR3 length is 15 residues. Germline values: CDR1 SGDLS, CDR2 YYNGEE. The V and J ends lost 3 bases and 0 bases, in that order; junction bases with no gene match: 5. The CDR3, as DNA: TGTGCCAGCAGCGCCGGGACAGGCTACTCCTACGAGCAGTACTTC. This encodes CASSAGTGYSYEQYF.

This clone was seen a single time. The conserved final phenylalanine or tryptophan is absent from the CDR3, which likely points to a read error. The rearrangement joins TRBV10-3 to TRBJ1-1, with 7 nucleotides matching TRBD1. Trimming at V came to 4 bases and at J to 5 bases, leaving 1 base not matched to a gene. The CDR3 spans 12 residues. Germline lookup yields CDR1 ENHRY and CDR2 SYGVKD. CDR3 sequence (DNA): TGTGCCATCAGTGGACAGGGTACTGAAGCTTTCCTT. This sequence encodes CAISGQGTEAFL.

This CDR3 is CASSLEHNSYEQYF. In DNA, the CDR3 is TGTGCCAGCAGCTTAGAACATAATTCCTACGAGCAGTACTTC. V is TRBV11-3 and J is TRBJ2-7; no reliable D call. The germline V gene has CDR1 SGHNT and CDR2 YENEEA. Trimming pared 0 bases from V and 1 base from J, leaving 7 bases between. The CDR3 spans 14 residues.

The chain employs TRBV29-1 and TRBJ1-3; D is unclear. The CDR3 is 13 residues long. The germline CDR1 and CDR2 sequences are SQVTM and ANQGSEA. Trimming removed 4 bases from V and 0 bases from J, with 7 bases in between. The CDR3 protein is CSVGANSGNTIYF. CDR3 DNA sequence: TGCAGCGTTGGGGCAAACTCTGGAAACACCATATATTTT.

The rearrangement links TRBV6-5 to TRBJ2-3; a weak D match, TRBD1 (5 bases). V shed 2 bases and J shed 5 bases, with 11 bases lying between them. Per the germline V gene, CDR1 is MNHEY and CDR2 is SVGAGI. CDR3 size: 14 residues. This CDR3 reads CASSYGQGIDTQYF. The CDR3 bases are TGTGCCAGCAGTTACGGTCAGGGTATAGATACGCAGTATTTT.

J is TRBJ1-2 and V is TRBV10-1; D possibly corresponds to TRBD1 (6 bases). The CDR3 is 15 amino acids. The germline V and J ends were trimmed by 8 bases and 3 bases, with 19 bases remaining between them. Germline loops: CDR1 WNHNN, CDR2 SYGVQD (reference sequence). The chain's CDR3 is CASSFTGIPHYGYTF. In nucleotides, the CDR3 is TGCGCCAGCTCTTTCACAGGGATTCCCCACTATGGCTACACCTTC.

The gene calls are TRBV4-3 and TRBJ2-7, with 7 bases lining up with TRBD2. From germline, CDR1 is LGHNA and CDR2 YSLEER. The V and J ends lost 0 bases and 3 bases, in that order; junction bases with no gene match: 5. This CDR3 is 15 amino acids long. The CDR3: CASSQDSTGGYEQYF. The DNA of the CDR3 is TGCGCCAGCAGCCAAGACTCGACGGGGGGCTACGAGCAGTACTTC.

The V and J genes are TRBV19 and TRBJ1-4, with D tentatively TRBD1 (6 bases). The CDR3 spans 13 residues. The germline V and J ends were trimmed by 6 bases and 6 bases, with 11 bases remaining between them. Germline assignment: CDR1 LNHDA and CDR2 SQIVND (reference sequence). The CDR3 coding sequence is TGTGCCAGTAGATACAGGGATGATGAAAAACTGTTTTTT. It translates to CASRYRDDEKLFF.

The rearrangement joins TRBV30 to TRBJ2-5, with 11 bases fitting TRBD1. The germline gives CDR1 GTSNPN, CDR2 SVGIG (reference sequence). The CDR3 runs 13 residues. J was trimmed by 4 bases and V by 7 bases; bases with no gene match: 5. Here the CDR3 reads CASRDRGTETQYF. The DNA for the CDR3 is TGTGCCTCTCGGGACAGGGGGACAGAGACCCAGTACTTC.

The CDR3 DNA sequence: TGTGCCAGCAGCCCCCTTGGGGGGGGAGGCTACACCTTC. Its protein is CASSPLGGGGYTF. V gene TRBV5-8 combines with J gene TRBJ1-2, with a weak D call TRBD1 (5 bases). The germline V and J ends were trimmed by 4 bases and 8 bases, with 15 bases remaining between them. The CDR3 runs 13 residues. Per the germline V gene, CDR1 is SGHTS and CDR2 is YDEGEE.

The count of this clone is one. The chain joins TRBV28 to TRBJ1-2; D gene uncertain. This CDR3 has 14 residues. Trimming took off 9 bases at V and 2 bases at J, with 16 bases between the two ends. The germline V gene has CDR1 MDHEN and CDR2 SYDVKM. The DNA for the CDR3 is TGTGCCAGTCTGAAGGCAGCGCAAAACTATGGCTACACCTTC. It codes for CASLKAAQNYGYTF.

On this clone itself: The sample has other DNA sequences that encode this CDR3 too. This chain uses TRBV5-4 with TRBJ2-7; TRBD1 matches at 9 bases. Germline-derived CDR1 and CDR2 are SGHNT and YYREEE (reference sequence). The CDR3 runs 14 residues. The ends lost 4 bases at V and 2 bases at J; junction bases unmatched: 4. In DNA form, the CDR3 reads TGTGCCAGCAGCCCGGGACAGGGAGCCTACGAGCAGTACTTC. It is translated as CASSPGQGAYEQYF.

This rearrangement joins TRBV6-4 to TRBJ2-7; 9 bases are shared with TRBD1. The CDR3 totals 15 residues. Germline CDR1 reads MRHNA; CDR2 reads SNTAGT. V was pared by 6 bases and J by 0 bases, with 6 bases of the junction left unmatched. CDR3 amino acids: CASRPGTGNSYEQYF. For the CDR3, the DNA is TGTGCCAGCAGACCCGGGACAGGGAACTCCTACGAGCAGTACTTC.

The chain employs TRBV9 and TRBJ2-7, with 9 positions matching TRBD2. CDR3 length equals 16 residues. Germline-derived CDR1 and CDR2 are SGDLS and YYNGEE. The ends lost 0 bases at V and 5 bases at J; junction bases unmatched: 9. CDR3 sequence (DNA): TGTGCCAGCAGCGTAGCAGGGCGGGGGGGCAAGGACGAGCAGTACTTC. Amino acid sequence: CASSVAGRGGKDEQYF.

The chain combines TRBV5-1 with TRBJ1-2, with D possibly matching TRBD1 (5 bases). CDR1 SGHRS and CDR2 YFSETQ come from the germline V gene. V was shortened by 5 bases and J by 3 bases, with 8 bases between the two germline ends. The CDR3 loop spans 12 amino acids. The CDR3 loop reads CASRKGYYGYTF. Here the CDR3 DNA reads TGCGCCAGCAGAAAGGGGTACTATGGCTACACCTTC.

The V gene is TRBV6-5, the J gene TRBJ1-3; the D gene is possibly TRBD1 (5 bases). Germline CDR1 MNHEY, CDR2 SVGAGI. V was pared by 0 bases and J by 5 bases, with 8 bases between. This CDR3 has 14 amino acids. The CDR3 sequence: CASSYSTERNTIYF. In DNA, the CDR3 is TGTGCCAGCAGTTACTCGACAGAAAGAAACACCATATATTTT.